This TCR beta chain appears in the sequencing data of a study of blood T cell repertoires in COVID-19. Germline values: CDR1 SGHRS, CDR2 YFSETQ. This CDR3 spans 21 amino acids. The junction had 16 bases not matched to a gene; V was cut back by 1 base and J by 3 bases. The assay was immunoSEQ multiplex PCR, and TCRdb's table has in-frame clones only and misses some. This table holds roughly 300,000 clones, 92% found once. The chain combines TRBV5-1 with TRBJ2-1, with 13 bases that match TRBD2. The TCR originated in a woman in her thirties who had recovered from COVID-19. The sequenced material came from PBMCs or T cells enriched from blood (not recorded which). CDR3 sequence: CASSLSGGETSGGPGYNEQFF. CDR3 DNA sequence: TGCGCCAGCAGCTTGTCTGGGGGCGAGACTAGCGGGGGGCCAGGCTACAATGAGCAGTTCTTC.